These 10 T cell receptor beta chains came from one sample sequenced in a study of T cell changes during pregnancy in multiple sclerosis. Clones were read by immunoSEQ multiplex PCR, and TCRdb kept only the in-frame ones, dropping some. The repertoire has 65,000 to 80,000 clones, approximately 92% of them found once; the top ten carry about 0.93%. Sequenced material: peripheral blood, taken in the first trimester of pregnancy. Every receptor here comes from a female donor with multiple sclerosis, enrolled in a pregnancy study.

V gene TRBV5-5 combines with J gene TRBJ1-1; D unclear. CDR3 length equals 14 residues. Per germline, CDR1 SGHKS and CDR2 YYEKEE (reference sequence). Trimming pared 5 bases from V and 7 bases from J, leaving 18 bases between. CDR3 residues: CASSPAGGYGEAFF. CDR3 bases: TGTGCCAGCAGTCCGGCGGGAGGTTATGGTGAAGCTTTCTTT.

This chain connects TRBV7-9 to TRBJ2-7, with D perhaps matching TRBD2 (6 bases). Germline V gives CDR1 SEHNR, CDR2 FQNEAQ (reference sequence). The CDR3 has 14 residues. V was cut by 0 bases and J by 6 bases, with 12 bases left in between. CDR3 in amino acids: CASSLASEGVEQYF. As DNA, the CDR3 is TGTGCCAGCAGCTTAGCGTCGGAGGGCGTCGAGCAGTACTTC. The full variable domain, its missing parts supplied by reference TRBV7-9 and TRBJ2-7, is DTGVSQNPRHKITKRGQNVTFRCDPISEHNRLYWYRQTLGQGPEFLTYFQNEAQLEKSRLLSDRFSAERPKGSFSTLEIQRTEQGDSAMYLCASSLASEGVEQYFGPGTRLTVT.

The V and J genes are TRBV7-3 and TRBJ2-3, with TRBD1 matching over 8 bases. The germline V gene has CDR1 SGHTA and CDR2 FQGTGA. The J segment lost 3 bases and the V segment lost 11 bases, leaving 1 base of the junction unmatched. The CDR3 has 11 residues. The CDR3: CAGTGTDTQYF. In DNA, the CDR3 is TGTGCCGGGACAGGAACAGATACGCAGTATTTT.

The V and J genes are TRBV29-1 and TRBJ2-5; 12 nucleotides agree with TRBD1. The CDR3 has 20 residues. Germline lookup yields CDR1 SQVTM and CDR2 ANQGSEA. V was clipped by 1 base and J by 1 base; unmatched bases: 16. CDR3 bases: TGCAGCGTTGAAGTATATACCGGGACAGGGGGCATGGGACTCCAAGAGACCCAGTACTTC. Residues: CSVEVYTGTGGMGLQETQYF.

This chain connects TRBV5-1 to TRBJ2-2; a possible D gene is TRBD1 (5 bases). Germline CDR1 SGHRS, CDR2 YFSETQ. This CDR3 comprises 14 residues. V was shortened by 5 bases and J by 1 base, with 9 bases between the two germline ends. The CDR3 reads CASRPDRNTGELFF. Written as DNA, the CDR3 is TGCGCCAGCAGACCTGACAGGAACACCGGGGAGCTGTTTTTT.

This clone was seen just once. The chain is built from TRBV7-3 and TRBJ2-1; D possibly corresponds to TRBD2 (6 bases). This CDR3 has 16 residues. Germline CDR1 reads SGHTA; CDR2 reads FQGTGA. V was pared by 4 bases and J by 1 base, with 14 bases between. This chain's CDR3 is CASSSTSRGSYNEQFF. The CDR3 DNA sequence: TGTGCCAGCAGCTCTACCTCTCGGGGGTCCTACAATGAGCAGTTCTTC.

This chain links TRBV5-4 with TRBJ2-1, with a possible D match to TRBD1 (6 bases). V was shortened by 1 base and J by 7 bases, with 15 bases between the two germline ends. CDR1 and CDR2 (germline): SGHNT, YYREEE (reference sequence). The CDR3 sequence is 15 residues long. DNA for the CDR3: TGTGCCAGCAGCTTGAACAGGGAAGCCCATAATGAGCAGTTCTTC. It specifies CASSLNREAHNEQFF.

The chain combines TRBV10-3 with TRBJ2-2, with 11 bases identical to TRBD2. After removal of 7 bases from V and 13 bases from J, the junction contained 5 bases not matched to a gene. The CDR3 spans 12 residues. CDR1 and CDR2 from the germline V gene are ENHRY and SYGVKD. CDR3 nucleotide sequence: TGTGCCATCAATAGCGGGGGGGCGACGCTGTTTTTT. It yields the protein CAINSGGATLFF.

The J gene is TRBJ1-2, the V gene TRBV18; possibly TRBD1 for D (6 bases). Trimming took off 0 bases at V and 8 bases at J, with 10 bases between the two ends. The length of the CDR3 is 13 residues. Germline V gene lookup returns CDR1 KGHSH and CDR2 LQKENI. The CDR3 region has the DNA TGTGCCAGCTCACCACCTCACAGGGACGGCTACACCTTC. Protein: CASSPPHRDGYTF. The whole variable domain, filled in from reference TRBV18 and TRBJ1-2, reads NAGVMQNPRHLVRRRGQEARLRCSPMKGHSHVYWYRQLPEEGLKFMVYLQKENIIDESGMPKERFSAEFPKEGPSILRIQQVVRGDSAAYFCASSPPHRDGYTFGSGTRLTVV.

V usage is TRBV5-1 and J usage is TRBJ2-5, with a possible D match to TRBD1 (6 bases). V dropped 4 bases and J dropped 4 bases, with 17 bases sitting between them. The CDR3 covers 15 residues. Germline values: CDR1 SGHRS, CDR2 YFSETQ. DNA of the CDR3: TGCGCCAGCAGCCAGGGGTCACAGGGCAGAGAGACCCAGTACTTC. It yields the protein CASSQGSQGRETQYF.